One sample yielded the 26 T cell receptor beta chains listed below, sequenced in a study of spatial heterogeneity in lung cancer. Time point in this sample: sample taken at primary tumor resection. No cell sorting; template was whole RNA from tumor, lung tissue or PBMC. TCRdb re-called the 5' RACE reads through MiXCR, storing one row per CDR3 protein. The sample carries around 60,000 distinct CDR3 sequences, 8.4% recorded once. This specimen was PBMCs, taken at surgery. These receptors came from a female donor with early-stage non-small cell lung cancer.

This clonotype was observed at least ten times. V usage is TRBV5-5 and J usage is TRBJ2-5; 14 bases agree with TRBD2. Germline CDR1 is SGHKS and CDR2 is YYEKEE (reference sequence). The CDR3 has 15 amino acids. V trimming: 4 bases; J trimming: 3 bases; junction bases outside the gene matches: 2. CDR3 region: CASSPGLAGEETQYF. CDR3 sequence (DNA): TGTGCCAGCAGCCCGGGACTAGCGGGAGAAGAGACCCAGTACTTC.

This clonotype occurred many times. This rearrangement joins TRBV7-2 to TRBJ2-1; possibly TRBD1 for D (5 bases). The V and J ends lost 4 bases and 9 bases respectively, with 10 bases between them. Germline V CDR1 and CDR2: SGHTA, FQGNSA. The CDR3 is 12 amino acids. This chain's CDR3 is CASSWGRLEQFF. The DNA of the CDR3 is TGTGCCAGCAGCTGGGGCAGACTTGAGCAGTTCTTC.

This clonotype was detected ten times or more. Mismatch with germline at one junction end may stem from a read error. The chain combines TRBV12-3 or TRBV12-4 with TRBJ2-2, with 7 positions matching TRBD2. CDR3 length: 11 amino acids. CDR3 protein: CASSSPREVFF. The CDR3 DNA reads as TGTGCCAGCAGTTCCCCTCGGGAGGTGTTTTTT.

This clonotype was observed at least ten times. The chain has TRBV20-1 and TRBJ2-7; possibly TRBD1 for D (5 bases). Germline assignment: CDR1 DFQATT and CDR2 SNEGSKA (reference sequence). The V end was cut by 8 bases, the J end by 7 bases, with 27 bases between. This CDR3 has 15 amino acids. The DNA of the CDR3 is TGCAGTTCGGAACTGTCTGAACCTGGGGCGAGGGAGCAGTACTTC. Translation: CSSELSEPGAREQYF.

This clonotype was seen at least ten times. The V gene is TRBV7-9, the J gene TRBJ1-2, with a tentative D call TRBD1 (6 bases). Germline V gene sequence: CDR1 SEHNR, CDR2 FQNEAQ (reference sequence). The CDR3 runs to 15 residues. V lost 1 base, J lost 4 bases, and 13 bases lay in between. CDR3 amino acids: CASSLGVGAPYGYTF. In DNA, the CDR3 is TGTGCCAGCAGCTTAGGGGTGGGGGCCCCCTATGGCTACACCTTC.

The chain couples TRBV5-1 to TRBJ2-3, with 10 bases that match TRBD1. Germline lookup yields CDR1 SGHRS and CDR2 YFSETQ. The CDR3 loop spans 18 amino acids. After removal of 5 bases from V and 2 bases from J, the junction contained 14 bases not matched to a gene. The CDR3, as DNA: TGCGCCAGCAGACTAGACATTTGGACAGGGGGGGACACAGATACGCAGTATTTT. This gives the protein CASRLDIWTGGDTDTQYF.

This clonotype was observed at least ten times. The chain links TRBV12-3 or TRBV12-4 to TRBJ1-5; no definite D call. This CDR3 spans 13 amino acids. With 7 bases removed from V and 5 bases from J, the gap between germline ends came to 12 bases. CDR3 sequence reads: CASNRNWDQPQHF. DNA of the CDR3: TGTGCCAGCAATCGTAATTGGGATCAGCCCCAGCATTTT.

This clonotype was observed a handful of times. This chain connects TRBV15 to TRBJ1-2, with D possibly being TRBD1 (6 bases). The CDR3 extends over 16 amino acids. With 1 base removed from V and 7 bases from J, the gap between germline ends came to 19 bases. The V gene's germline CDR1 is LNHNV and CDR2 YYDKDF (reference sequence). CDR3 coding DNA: TGTGCCACCAGCAGAGGGCTGGAACCGGGACATCCTGGCTACACCTTC. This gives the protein CATSRGLEPGHPGYTF.

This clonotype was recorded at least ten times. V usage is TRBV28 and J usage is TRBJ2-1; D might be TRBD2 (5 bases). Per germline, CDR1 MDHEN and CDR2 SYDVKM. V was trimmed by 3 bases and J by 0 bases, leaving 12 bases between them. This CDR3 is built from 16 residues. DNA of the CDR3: TGTGCCAGCAGTTTGCGGGCCAGAAGCTCCTACAATGAGCAGTTCTTC. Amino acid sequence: CASSLRARSSYNEQFF.

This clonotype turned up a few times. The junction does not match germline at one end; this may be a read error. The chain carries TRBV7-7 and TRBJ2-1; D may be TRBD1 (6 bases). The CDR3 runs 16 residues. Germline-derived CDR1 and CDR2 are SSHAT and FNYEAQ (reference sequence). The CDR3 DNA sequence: TGTGCTAGCAGCTTGACAGTGGGGACAACCTACAATGAGCAGTTCTTC. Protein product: CASSLTVGTTYNEQFF.

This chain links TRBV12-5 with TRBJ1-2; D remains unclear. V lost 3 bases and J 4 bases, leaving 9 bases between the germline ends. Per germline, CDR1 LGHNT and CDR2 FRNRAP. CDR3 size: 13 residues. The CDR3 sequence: CASGFAERYGYTF. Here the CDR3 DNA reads TGTGCTAGTGGTTTCGCAGAACGCTATGGCTACACCTTC.

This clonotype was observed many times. DNA of the CDR3: TGCAGCGTCGTAAAGACAGGGAACACTGAAGCTTTCTTT. Amino acids: CSVVKTGNTEAFF. The chain links TRBV29-1 to TRBJ1-1, with a weak D call TRBD1 (6 bases). The CDR3 runs to 13 residues. CDR1 and CDR2 from the germline V gene are SQVTM and ANQGSEA. The germline V and J ends were trimmed by 6 bases and 1 base, with 12 bases remaining between them.

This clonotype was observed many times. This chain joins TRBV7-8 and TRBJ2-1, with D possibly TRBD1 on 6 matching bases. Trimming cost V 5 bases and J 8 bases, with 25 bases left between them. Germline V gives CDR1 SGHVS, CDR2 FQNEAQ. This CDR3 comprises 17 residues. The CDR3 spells CASSPDRPRGEGDEQFF. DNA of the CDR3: TGTGCCAGCAGCCCCGACAGGCCTCGGGGCGAGGGGGATGAGCAGTTCTTC. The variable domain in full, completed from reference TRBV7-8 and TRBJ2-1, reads GAGVSQSPRYKVAKRGQDVALRCDPISGHVSLFWYQQALGQGPEFLTYFQNEAQLDKSGLPSDRFFAERPEGSVSTLKIQRTQQEDSAVYLCASSPDRPRGEGDEQFFGPGTRLTVL.

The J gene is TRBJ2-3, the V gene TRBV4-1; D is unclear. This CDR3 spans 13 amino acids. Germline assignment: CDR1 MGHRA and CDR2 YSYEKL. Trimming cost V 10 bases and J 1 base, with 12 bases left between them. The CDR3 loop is CATGTLGTDTQYF. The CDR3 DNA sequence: TGCGCCACCGGAACTCTAGGCACAGATACGCAGTATTTT.

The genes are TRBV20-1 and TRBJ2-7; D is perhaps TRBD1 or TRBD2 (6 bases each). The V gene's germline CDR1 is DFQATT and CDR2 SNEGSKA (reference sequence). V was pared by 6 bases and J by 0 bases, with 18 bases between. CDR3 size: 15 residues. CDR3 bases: TGCAGTGCCGGGGGCACGGGACATTCCTCCTACGAGCAGTACTTC. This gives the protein CSAGGTGHSSYEQYF.

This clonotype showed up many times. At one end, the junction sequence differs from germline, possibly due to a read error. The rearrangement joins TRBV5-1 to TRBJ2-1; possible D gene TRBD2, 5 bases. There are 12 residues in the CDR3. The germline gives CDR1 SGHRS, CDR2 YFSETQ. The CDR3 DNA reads TGCGCCAGCATGGGGAGCCTGAGGATCCCTGTCTTC. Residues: CASMGSLRIPVF.

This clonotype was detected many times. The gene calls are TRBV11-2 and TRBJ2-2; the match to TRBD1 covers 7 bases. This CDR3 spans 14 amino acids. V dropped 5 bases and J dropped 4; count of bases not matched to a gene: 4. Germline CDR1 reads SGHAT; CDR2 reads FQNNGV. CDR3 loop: CASSAQGFTGELFF. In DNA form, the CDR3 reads TGTGCCAGCAGCGCACAGGGGTTCACCGGGGAGCTGTTTTTT.

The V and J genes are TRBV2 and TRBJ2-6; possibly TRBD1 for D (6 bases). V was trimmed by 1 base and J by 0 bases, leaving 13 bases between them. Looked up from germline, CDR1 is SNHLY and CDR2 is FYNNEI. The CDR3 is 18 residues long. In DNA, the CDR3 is TGTGCCAGCAGTGAAGGGACAGCTTTTACCTCTGGGGCCAACGTCCTGACTTTC. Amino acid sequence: CASSEGTAFTSGANVLTF.

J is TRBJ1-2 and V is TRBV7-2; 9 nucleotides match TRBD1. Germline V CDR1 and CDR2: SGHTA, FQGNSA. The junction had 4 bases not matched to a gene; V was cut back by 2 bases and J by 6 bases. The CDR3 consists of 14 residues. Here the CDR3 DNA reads TGTGCCAGCAGCTTAAGGGACAGGGCCAATGGCTACACCTTC. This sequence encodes CASSLRDRANGYTF.

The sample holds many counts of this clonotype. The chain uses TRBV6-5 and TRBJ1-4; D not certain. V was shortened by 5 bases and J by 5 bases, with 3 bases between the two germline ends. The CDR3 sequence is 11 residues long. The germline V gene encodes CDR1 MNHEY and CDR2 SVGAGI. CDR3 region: CASSENEKLFF. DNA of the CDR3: TGTGCCAGCAGTGAAAATGAAAAACTGTTTTTT.

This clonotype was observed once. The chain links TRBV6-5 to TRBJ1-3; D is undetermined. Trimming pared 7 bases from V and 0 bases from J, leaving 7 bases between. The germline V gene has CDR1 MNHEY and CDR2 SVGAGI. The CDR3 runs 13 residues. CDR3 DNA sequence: TGTGCCAGCAAGCGGGGCTCTGGAAACACCATATATTTT. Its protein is CASKRGSGNTIYF.

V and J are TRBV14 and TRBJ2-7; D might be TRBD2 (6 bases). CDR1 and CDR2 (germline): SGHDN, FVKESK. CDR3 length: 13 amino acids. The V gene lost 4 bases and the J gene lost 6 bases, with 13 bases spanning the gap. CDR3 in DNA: TGTGCCAGCAGCCCCTACCCGGGGGTCGAGCAGTACGTC. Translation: CASSPYPGVEQYV.

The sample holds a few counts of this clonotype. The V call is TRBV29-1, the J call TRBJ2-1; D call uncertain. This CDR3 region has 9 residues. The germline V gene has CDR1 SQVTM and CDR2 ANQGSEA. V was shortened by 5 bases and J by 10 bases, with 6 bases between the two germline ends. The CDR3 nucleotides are TGCAGCGTTTCCGACGAGCAGTTCTTC. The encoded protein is CSVSDEQFF.

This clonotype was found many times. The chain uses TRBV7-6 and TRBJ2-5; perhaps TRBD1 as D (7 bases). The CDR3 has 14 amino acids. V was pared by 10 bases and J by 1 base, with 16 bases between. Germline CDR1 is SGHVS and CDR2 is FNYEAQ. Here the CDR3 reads CAIGRGQVQETQYF. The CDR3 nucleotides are TGTGCCATCGGGAGAGGACAGGTCCAAGAGACCCAGTACTTC.

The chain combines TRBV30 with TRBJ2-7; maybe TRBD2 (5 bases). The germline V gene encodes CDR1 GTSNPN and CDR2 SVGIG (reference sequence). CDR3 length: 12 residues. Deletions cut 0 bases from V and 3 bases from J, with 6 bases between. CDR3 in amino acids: CAWSVLGYEQYV. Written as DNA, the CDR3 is TGTGCCTGGAGTGTACTAGGCTACGAGCAGTACGTC.

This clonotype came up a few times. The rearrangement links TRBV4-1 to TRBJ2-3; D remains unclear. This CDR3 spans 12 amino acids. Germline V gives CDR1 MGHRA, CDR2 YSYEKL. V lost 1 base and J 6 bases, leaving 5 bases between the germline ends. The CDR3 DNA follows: TGCGCCAGCAGCCAAGTGGTTGATACGCAGTATTTT. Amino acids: CASSQVVDTQYF.